The clone carrying this T cell receptor beta chain appeared a single time. The sample is drawn from a study of blood T cell repertoires in COVID-19. About the research overall: Collection of acute and convalescent COVID-19 samples took place in the United States, Italy and Spain.

This CDR3 spans 15 amino acids. Per germline, CDR1 LNHDA and CDR2 SQIVND (reference sequence). The V end was cut by 5 bases, the J end by 0 bases, with 11 bases between. Sequencing was performed with immunoSEQ multiplex PCR; in TCRdb, only in-frame clones are kept and a portion is missing. The data show around 300,000 clones, around 89% seen once. The sample was PBMCs or T cells enriched from blood (not recorded which). V usage is TRBV19 and J usage is TRBJ2-1; D is possibly TRBD2 (5 bases). The receptor was derived from a woman aged 45-65 years who had recovered from COVID-19. The CDR3 is CASSGEKSSYNEQFF. In nucleotides, the CDR3 is TGTGCCAGTAGTGGGGAGAAAAGCTCCTACAATGAGCAGTTCTTC.